Sequencing of this T cell receptor beta chain was carried out in a study of blood T cell repertoires in COVID-19. Study as a whole: Samples came from the United States, Italy and Spain, spanning acute and convalescent COVID-19.

Methods used by the authors: Nucleated cell number was recorded as an estimate derived from reference gene primer amplification. Method: immunoSEQ multiplex PCR; TCRdb's copy keeps in-frame clones and lacks some. Clonal size and the V and J genes are those of that table, whereas D and trimming came from the DNA. In the table there are 200,000 to 300,000 clones, approximately 90% of which are singletons. Those enrolled, adults aged roughly 18 to 90 years, came from roughly 23 US areas. Cohort placement rested on clinical history that participants reported themselves. J was trimmed by 5 bases and V by 3 bases; bases with no gene match: 8. This CDR3 is built from 15 residues. Germline CDR1 is MGHRA and CDR2 is YSYEKL.

The chain links TRBV4-1 to TRBJ1-1; 8 bases are shared with TRBD1. Material: PBMCs or T cells enriched from blood (not recorded which). The clonotype originates from a woman aged 25-40 years with acute COVID-19. The CDR3, as DNA: TGCGCCAGCAGCCATATGACAGGGGTGGGTACTGAAGCTTTCTTT. Amino acid sequence: CASSHMTGVGTEAFF.